The 22 T cell receptor beta chains reported below all come from one sample, sequenced in a study of regulatory T cells in long-lasting Graves disease. Specified time point: persistent/refractory GD, antithyroid drugs over 5 years with positive TRAb. The TCR library was made from RNA extracted from PBMCs. Libraries of TCR beta came from iRepertoire HTBI primers plus Arm-PCR of CDR3 regions. TCRdb analysed the multiplex PCR reads with MiXCR anew, one entry per CDR3 protein. The table records fewer than 600,000 distinct CDR3 sequences, 22% of them present only once. The specimen was peripheral blood mononuclear cells (PBMCs), collected when the disease was refractory, from a patient treated with antithyroid drugs. Every receptor here comes from a female donor with Graves disease.

This chain links TRBV3-1 with TRBJ2-7, with 13 bases fitting TRBD2. This CDR3 comprises 14 residues. From germline, CDR1 is LGHDT and CDR2 YNNKEL (reference sequence). V was pared by 5 bases and J by 6 bases, with 4 bases of the junction left unmatched. This CDR3 reads CASSGLAGAAEQYF. As DNA, the CDR3 is TGTGCCAGCAGCGGACTAGCGGGAGCGGCCGAGCAGTACTTC.

This clonotype has only a few counts. The CDR3 is CASTGQLNQPQHF. The CDR3 DNA reads TGTGCCAGCACTGGACAGCTCAATCAGCCCCAGCATTTT. V and J are TRBV6-2 or TRBV6-3 and TRBJ1-5, with D perhaps TRBD1 (6 bases). From germline, CDR1 is MNHEY and CDR2 SVGEGT. The ends were cut back, 7 bases at V and 3 bases at J, with 10 bases in the middle. The CDR3 has 13 amino acids.

In this sample, this clonotype turned up a few times. The chain joins TRBV7-3 to TRBJ2-7, with 9 bases that match TRBD2. The CDR3 is made up of 15 amino acids. Looked up from germline, CDR1 is SGHTA and CDR2 is FQGTGA. V trimming: 8 bases; J trimming: 6 bases; junction bases outside the gene matches: 14. The CDR3 region has the DNA TGTGCCAGCTCTCCGGGGGGACTAGCTATCGCCGAGCAGTACTTC. This codes for CASSPGGLAIAEQYF.

At least ten counts were recorded for this clonotype. The rearrangement uses TRBV12-3 or TRBV12-4 and TRBJ2-7, with 8 bases that match TRBD1. V shed 3 bases and J 8 bases; nucleotides not matched to a gene: 24. The length of the CDR3 is 19 residues. In DNA, the CDR3 is TGTGCCAGCAGTTTGGTTGAGGCCCACAGGGGGGACCTTCGCTTTCAGCAGTACTTC. Amino acid sequence: CASSLVEAHRGDLRFQQYF.

The sample holds many counts of this clonotype. The chain has TRBV6-1 and TRBJ2-7; D may be TRBD2 (7 bases). Trimming stripped 7 bases from V and 5 bases from J, with 18 bases between. The CDR3 is 14 amino acids. CDR1 is MNHNS, CDR2 SASEGT, per germline. CDR3 loop: CASTISWGGDEQYF. CDR3 DNA: TGTGCCAGCACCATATCGTGGGGGGGCGACGAGCAGTACTTC.

This chain joins TRBV5-1 and TRBJ2-7; D remains unclear. The germline gives CDR1 SGHRS, CDR2 YFSETQ. This CDR3 region has 14 residues. V gave up 5 bases and J gave up 0 bases, with 12 bases separating them. As DNA, the CDR3 is TGCGCCAGCAGTCTTAACGGCAACTCCTACGAGCAGTACTTC. Amino acid sequence: CASSLNGNSYEQYF. Looking up the rest from reference TRBV5-1 and TRBJ2-7 gives the full variable domain: KAGVTQTPRYLIKTRGQQVTLSCSPISGHRSVSWYQQTPGQGLQFLFEYFSETQRNKGNFPGRFSGRQFSNSRSEMNVSTLELGDSALYLCASSLNGNSYEQYFGPGTRLTVT.

The rearrangement uses TRBV9 and TRBJ2-2; 8 bases align to TRBD1. This CDR3 has 16 residues. Trimming cost V 3 bases and J 3 bases; bases outside gene matches: 7. Germline values: CDR1 SGDLS, CDR2 YYNGEE. CDR3 coding DNA: TGTGCCAGCAGCGCCCGGGACAGGACCTACACCGGGGAGCTGTTTTTT. It specifies CASSARDRTYTGELFF. Complete variable domain (other parts from reference TRBV9 and TRBJ2-2): DSGVTQTPKHLITATGQRVTLRCSPRSGDLSVYWYQQSLDQGLQFLIQYYNGEERAKGNILERFSAQQFPDLHSELNLSSLELGDSALYFCASSARDRTYTGELFFGEGSRLTVL.

This clonotype was detected ten times or more. The chain links TRBV27 to TRBJ1-2, with D perhaps matching TRBD1 (6 bases). The CDR3 totals 14 residues. Germline CDR1 is MNHEY and CDR2 is SMNVEV (reference sequence). The V end lost 6 bases, the J end lost 3 bases, and 14 bases lay between the germline ends. This CDR3 reads CASSPGGAHYGYTF. The CDR3 DNA sequence: TGTGCCAGCAGCCCCGGGGGGGCCCACTATGGCTACACCTTC.

The chain uses TRBV3-1 and TRBJ2-5; 12 bases line up with TRBD2. CDR3 length: 16 residues. With V trimmed by 4 bases and J by 4 bases, 7 bases remained unmatched. The germline gives CDR1 LGHDT, CDR2 YNNKEL (reference sequence). CDR3 bases: TGTGCCAGCAGCCCTGGGAGACTAGCGGGGGTAGAGACCCAGTACTTC. Amino acid sequence: CASSPGRLAGVETQYF.

The rearrangement links TRBV20-1 to TRBJ2-1; 8 bases fit TRBD1. The CDR3 is 13 amino acids. In germline, CDR1 is DFQATT, CDR2 SNEGSKA (reference sequence). V lost 4 bases, J lost 5 bases, and 4 bases stayed unmatched. The CDR3 reads CSANADRDNEQFF. The CDR3 DNA follows: TGCAGTGCTAACGCGGACAGGGACAATGAGCAGTTCTTC.

This clonotype appeared many times. This chain connects TRBV2 to TRBJ2-2; no clear D. The CDR3 extends over 12 amino acids. Germline CDR1 is SNHLY and CDR2 is FYNNEI. V dropped 7 bases and J dropped 2 bases, with 5 bases sitting between them. CDR3 region: CASNLNTGELFF. DNA for the CDR3: TGTGCCAGCAATCTAAACACCGGGGAGCTGTTTTTT.

Comments on this clonotype: This may come from a read error, since a much larger clone is one base off. The genes are TRBV28 and TRBJ1-4; D remains unclear. Trimming shortened V by 2 bases and J by 7 bases, and 5 bases separated the two germline ends. Germline lookup yields CDR1 MDHEN and CDR2 SYDVKM. This CDR3 is built from 12 residues. The CDR3 nucleotides read TGTGCCAGCAGTTTACATATTGAAAAACTGTTTTTT. This codes for CASSLHIEKLFF.

In this sample, this clonotype turned up many times. The chain has TRBV6-1 and TRBJ1-5; the D gene is possibly TRBD1 (5 bases). In germline, CDR1 is MNHNS, CDR2 SASEGT. The CDR3 covers 15 residues. V dropped 6 bases and J dropped 0 bases, with 12 bases sitting between them. The CDR3 nucleotides read TGTGCCAGCAGGAAAGACAGTAATAGCAATCAGCCCCAGCATTTT. Amino acid sequence: CASRKDSNSNQPQHF.

This clonotype has a count of ten or more. This rearrangement joins TRBV28 to TRBJ1-1; a possible D gene is TRBD1 (6 bases). V lost 4 bases, J lost 5 bases, and 14 bases lay in between. Germline-derived CDR1 and CDR2 are MDHEN and SYDVKM. CDR3 length: 14 amino acids. The CDR3 DNA is TGTGCCAGCAGTTCTTTCCCCGGACAGACTGAAGCTTTCTTT. As protein: CASSSFPGQTEAFF.

This clonotype was seen at least ten times. The chain combines TRBV7-8 with TRBJ1-6; no clear D gene. Trimming pared 4 bases from V and 11 bases from J, leaving 12 bases between. Germline lookup yields CDR1 SGHVS and CDR2 FQNEAQ. The CDR3 contains 13 residues. DNA for the CDR3: TGTGCCAGCAGCTCTGGTCGAACAACACCCCTCCACTTT. Protein product: CASSSGRTTPLHF.

This clonotype was counted many times. This chain uses TRBV6-1 with TRBJ1-2, with a possible D match to TRBD1 (5 bases). V was clipped by 4 bases and J by 0 bases, with 12 bases between them. The germline V gene has CDR1 MNHNS and CDR2 SASEGT. This CDR3 is 15 amino acids long. DNA of the CDR3: TGTGCCAGCAGTGCAAACCTGGGGGCTAACTATGGCTACACCTTC. Encoded protein: CASSANLGANYGYTF.

J is TRBJ2-2 and V is TRBV10-3; 12 bases align to TRBD2. Germline CDR1 is ENHRY and CDR2 is SYGVKD. The ends lost 3 bases at V and 2 bases at J; junction bases unmatched: 4. The CDR3 consists of 17 residues. The CDR3 loop is CAISDKLAGGNTGELFF. The CDR3 nucleotides are TGTGCCATCAGTGATAAACTAGCGGGAGGAAACACCGGGGAGCTGTTTTTT.

This clonotype was detected many times. The rearrangement uses TRBV12-3 or TRBV12-4 and TRBJ1-2; TRBD1 matches at 10 bases. Trimming cost V 6 bases and J 7 bases; bases outside gene matches: 5. This CDR3 spans 13 amino acids. The CDR3 sequence: CASSDWDRGGYTF. Written as DNA, the CDR3 is TGTGCCAGCAGCGACTGGGACAGGGGTGGCTACACCTTC.

This clonotype was observed once. At one of its ends the junction is not consistent with the germline gene, which may arise from a read error. The genes are TRBV4-3 and TRBJ2-5; D ambiguous. This CDR3 spans 8 amino acids. Germline loops: CDR1 LGHNA, CDR2 YSLEER. Written as DNA, the CDR3 is TGCGCCAGCAGCCAAGGGGGATTC. Its translation is CASSQGGF.

This clonotype was recorded at least ten times. The chain carries TRBV6-2 or TRBV6-3 and TRBJ2-7; perhaps TRBD1 as D (6 bases). This CDR3 comprises 12 residues. The germline V gene has CDR1 MNHEY and CDR2 SVGEGT. V lost 1 base, J lost 6 bases, and 7 bases lay in between. Written as DNA, the CDR3 is TGTGCCAGCAGTTACTACAGGGCCGAGCAGTACTTC. Its translation: CASSYYRAEQYF.

This clonotype was counted between two and nine times. The chain joins TRBV29-1 to TRBJ1-3; tentative D call: TRBD1 (5 bases). The CDR3 length is 14 residues. Trimming took 7 bases from V and 4 from J, leaving 17 bases between them. Germline V gene lookup returns CDR1 SQVTM and CDR2 ANQGSEA. The CDR3 sequence: CSAVDQGAGNTIYF. CDR3 nucleotide sequence: TGCAGCGCTGTAGACCAGGGTGCAGGAAACACCATATATTTT.

In its sample, this clonotype was seen many times. The chain is built from TRBV7-2 and TRBJ2-1; D is perhaps TRBD1 (5 bases). The germline V and J ends were trimmed by 5 bases and 5 bases, with 13 bases remaining between them. The germline V gene has CDR1 SGHTA and CDR2 FQGNSA. This CDR3 contains 14 residues. CDR3 nucleotides: TGTGCCAGCAGCCCAGGGATCTCTAACAATGAGCAGTTCTTC. Protein sequence: CASSPGISNNEQFF.